This T cell receptor (beta chain) was captured in a study of somatic mutations in cytotoxic T cells in rheumatoid arthritis. Assay used: immunoSEQ multiplex PCR; TCRdb lists only in-frame clones, some missing. The table lists tens of thousands of clones, approximately 78% of them singletons. The CDR3 spans 15 residues. CDR1 is LNHDA and CDR2 is SQIVND in the germline V gene (reference sequence). V lost 5 bases, J lost 2 bases, and 7 bases stayed unmatched. Material: CD8+ T cells sorted from blood. The receptor was isolated from an adult with rheumatoid arthritis. J is TRBJ2-7 and V is TRBV19; 9 bases line up with TRBD1. CDR3 sequence reads: CASSPAGTGTYEQYF. Written as DNA, the CDR3 is TGTGCCAGTAGTCCAGCCGGGACAGGGACCTACGAGCAGTACTTC.